This record looks at one T cell receptor (beta chain) sequence and its context. This clone was detected only once. Which antigen it targets is not known. Base qualities were left out, and no much larger clone turns up one base away. Whole blood was collected in K2EDTA tubes by collaborating institutions according to the institutions' own protocols. For TCRbeta analysis, collaborators shipped samples in one of three forms: frozen whole blood, isolated PBMCs, or DNA extracted from either of those sample types. The data belong to a study of blood T cell repertoires in COVID-19 (dated by TCRdb to 2020 to 2022). Broadly, across the study: Samples covering the acute and convalescent phases of COVID-19 were provided by collaborators in the United States, Italy and Spain. The prospective study material was composed of cDNA or gDNA derived from T cells, B-cell-depleted T cells, or PBMCs. Subjects who had been exposed to COVID-19, were actively infected with it, or had recovered from it provided the deeply sampled blood TCRbeta repertoires that made up the dataset. The repertoires were made available in a free public database intended to serve as a resource for research on the immune response to SARS-CoV-2. The samples were drawn from the first 160 participants of the ongoing ImmuneRACE study and from under 1,500 subjects provided by 6 global collaborators. Sample metadata almost always included a de-identified subject ID, COVID-19 status, age in years and sex. Where HLA class I and class II types were available, the types were taken from metadata supplied by the sample provider, not from assay-based typing. Points the paper makes about the study in general: How much clinical and demographic metadata was included differed by source and by participant, and the metadata was provided uncurated.

CDR1 SGHTA and CDR2 FQGNSA are derived from the germline V gene. The CDR3 spans 15 residues, from the cysteine through the phenylalanine. Only the CDR3 DNA stays, 45 bases, in frame from base 1. V and J are trimmed by 1 base and 7 bases, and the gene matches miss 2 bases of the junction. TCRbeta CDR3 regions were amplified from genomic DNA using the immunoSEQ Assay, a bias-controlled multiplex PCR. The paper's processing steps were these. Within the assay, amplification of reference gene primers was used to estimate how many nucleated cells each sample contained. To quantify the absolute abundance of each unique TCRbeta CDR3 rearrangement, sequence reads were collapsed and filtered. For each sample, productive Simpson clonality was calculated by taking the square root of Simpson's diversity index across productive rearrangements. As stored in TCRdb, this immuneACCESS dataset retains in-frame rearrangements with V and J assigned. A fraction of the clones does not appear; measured against another copy, unresolved V genes explain less than half of the discrepancy, and the remainder lacks a known reason. The V and J calls and the clone size are those of that table, but D and trimming were determined from the DNA. The sample includes some 240,000 clones, with over 60% observed a single time. 7.2% of the sample goes to the ten largest clones.

The clonotype originates from an older woman with acute or convalescent COVID-19. Sequenced material: peripheral blood. The chain is made from TRBV7-2 and TRBJ1-6, and 9 junctional nucleotides match TRBD1. The DNA sequence is TGTGCCAGCAGCTTAGAGGGGACAGGGAATTCACCCCTCCACTTT. Translated, it gives CASSLEGTGNSPLHF.